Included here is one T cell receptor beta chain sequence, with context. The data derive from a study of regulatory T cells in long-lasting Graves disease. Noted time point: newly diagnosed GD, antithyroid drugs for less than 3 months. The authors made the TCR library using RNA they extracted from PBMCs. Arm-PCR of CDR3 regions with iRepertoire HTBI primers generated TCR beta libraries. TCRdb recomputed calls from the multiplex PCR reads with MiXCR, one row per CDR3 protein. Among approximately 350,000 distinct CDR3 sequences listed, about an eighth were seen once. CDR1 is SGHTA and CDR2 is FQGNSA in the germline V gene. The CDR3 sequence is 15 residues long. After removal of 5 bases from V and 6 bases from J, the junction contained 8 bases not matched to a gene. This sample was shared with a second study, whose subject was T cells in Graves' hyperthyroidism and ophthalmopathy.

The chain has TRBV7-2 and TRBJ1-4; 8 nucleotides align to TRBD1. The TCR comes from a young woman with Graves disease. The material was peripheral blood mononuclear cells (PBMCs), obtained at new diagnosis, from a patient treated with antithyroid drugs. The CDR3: CASSHPGTGYEKLFF. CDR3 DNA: TGTGCCAGCAGCCATCCCGGGACAGGATATGAAAAACTGTTTTTT.